A selection of T cell receptor beta chains follows, all from one sample in a study of cytomegalovirus exposure and HLA in healthy donors. Using immunoSEQ multiplex PCR, the repertoire was profiled, and TCRdb retains in-frame clones only, with some absent. The sample carries around 160,000 clones, 70% to 80% recorded once. Input material: PBMCs. The source is a man between 18 and 35 years old in good health and CMV-seropositive. Each CDR3 is given with its conserved first and last residue. A D gene is named only where the DNA matches it firmly. Size values are once, few and many counts, or a class for expanded clones, and some rows have none.

clone size	CDR3 length	V gene	D gene	J gene	CDR3 DNA	CDR3 protein
-	13	TRBV5-5	TRBD1	TRBJ2-7	TGTGCCAGCAGCTTCTCCAGGGGGCACGAGCAGTACTTC	CASSFSRGHEQYF
-	16	TRBV28	-	TRBJ2-6	TGTGCCAGCAGGCGGGACGAGCGCTCTGGGGCCAACGTCCTGACTTTC	CASRRDERSGANVLTF
-	17	TRBV9	-	TRBJ2-2	TGTGCCAGCAGCGCCCGAACTAGTGGGGGGTCCACCGGGGAGCTGTTTTTT	CASSARTSGGSTGELFF
-	14	TRBV5-1	TRBD1	TRBJ2-7	TGCGCCAGCAGCTGGGGGACAGGGGGCTACGAGCAGTACTTC	CASSWGTGGYEQYF
-	15	TRBV7-9	TRBD1	TRBJ1-3	TGTGCCAGCAGTCCCCAGGGGGCCATCGCAAACACCATATATTTT	CASSPQGAIANTIYF
-	13	TRBV2	TRBD1	TRBJ2-7	TGTGCCAGTGGGACAGTATTTACCTACGAGCAGTACTTC	CASGTVFTYEQYF
-	15	TRBV5-1	-	TRBJ1-2	TGCGCCAGCAGCTTGGAGGGGTTTGTATGGGATGGCTACACCTTC	CASSLEGFVWDGYTF
-	14	TRBV11-2	TRBD1	TRBJ1-1	TGTGCCAGCAGCCTTAAACAGGGGGCCGGTGAAGCTTTCTTT	CASSLKQGAGEAFF
-	14	TRBV9	-	TRBJ2-7	TGTGCCAGCAGCGTAGTTGACAGCTCCTACGAGCAGTACTTC	CASSVVDSSYEQYF
-	13	TRBV5-1	-	TRBJ1-4	TGCGCCAGCAGGGATGGGACAAATGAAAAACTGTTTTTT	CASRDGTNEKLFF
-	13	TRBV7-3	-	TRBJ1-1	TGTGCCAGCAGCTTAACGCCCGGAGCTGAAGCTTTCTTT	CASSLTPGAEAFF
-	13	TRBV30	-	TRBJ2-7	TGTGCCTGGAGTGTAACGGGAGCCTACGAGCAGTACTTC	CAWSVTGAYEQYF
-	15	TRBV28	-	TRBJ1-1	TGTGCCAGCAGGACTCCTCGACAGTCAACGCTTGAAGCTTTCTTT	CASRTPRQSTLEAFF
-	14	TRBV5-1	-	TRBJ2-7	TGCGCCAGCAGCTTGGAGCGGCCCTCCTACGAGCAGTACTTC	CASSLERPSYEQYF
-	13	TRBV10-2	-	TRBJ2-7	TGCGCCAGCCGAGGGCTCAACCCCTACGAGCAGTACTTC	CASRGLNPYEQYF
-	15	TRBV6-1	-	TRBJ2-3	TGTGCCAGCAGTGAATATTCAGGGGTCACAGATACGCAGTATTTT	CASSEYSGVTDTQYF
-	15	TRBV6-5	-	TRBJ1-1	TGTGCCAGCAGCGGAGGGACCCTCGGGGACACTGAAGCTTTCTTT	CASSGGTLGDTEAFF
once	13	TRBV6-1	-	TRBJ1-2	TGTGCCAGCAGTCCTCAGGAGGGTAATGGCTACACCTTC	CASSPQEGNGYTF
few	15	TRBV28	TRBD1	TRBJ1-1	TGTGCCAGCAGTCCCAGGGGGGCTTATAACACTGAAGCTTTCTTT	CASSPRGAYNTEAFF
once	12	TRBV4-2	TRBD2	TRBJ2-1	TGTGCCAGCAGCCGAACTAGCGGAGAGCAGTTCTTC	CASSRTSGEQFF
-	14	TRBV7-9	TRBD2	TRBJ2-7	TGTGCCAGCAGCCTCGGGGGGGGGCCGGTCGAGCAGTACTTC	CASSLGGGPVEQYF
-	17	TRBV2	TRBD1	TRBJ1-3	TGTGCCAGCAGCGGTGGGACAGGGGGACTCTCTGGAAACACCATATATTTT	CASSGGTGGLSGNTIYF
-	15	TRBV7-2	TRBD1	TRBJ2-7	TGTGCCAGCAGCGGCGGGGACAGGGCTTCCTACGAGCAGTACTTC	CASSGGDRASYEQYF
-	16	TRBV2	TRBD1	TRBJ2-7	TGTGCCAGCAGTCTCTCCCTGAGGCAGGGGGCGCCCGAGCAGTACTTC	CASSLSLRQGAPEQYF
-	13	TRBV29-1	-	TRBJ1-4	TGCAGCGTTGTACAGGACAGTAATGAAAAACTGTTTTTT	CSVVQDSNEKLFF
once	15	TRBV11-2	-	TRBJ2-3	TGTGCCAGCAGCGGGAGTGGGGGGGCCTTAGATACGCAGTATTTT	CASSGSGGALDTQYF
-	16	TRBV4-2	-	TRBJ2-5	TGTGCCAGCAGCCCTCATGGGGAACAGGATCAAGAGACCCAGTACTTC	CASSPHGEQDQETQYF
-	14	TRBV11-3	TRBD1	TRBJ2-1	TGTGCCAGCAGCGCCCGGGACAGGGTAAATGAGCAGTTCTTC	CASSARDRVNEQFF